The 7 T cell receptor beta chains presented below share a single source sample, sequenced in a study of persistence of HIV-infected CD4 T cells. This was the immunoSEQ version 4 assay in survey mode. Generated by immunoSEQ multiplex PCR, the TCRdb table keeps only in-frame clones and is missing some. Here the sample spans some 58,000 clones, under 80% being singletons. Their antigen targets remain unknown. The stimulus was an HIV-1 Gag 15-mer peptide pool, 1 ug/peptide/mL. Sorted nonresponding memory CD4+ T cells were CD40L-negative, CD69-negative, CD45RO-high. The material sequenced was CD4+ T cells sorted from PBMCs after approximately 19-hour stimulation, taken from a patient who received antiretroviral therapy. The receptor set was obtained from an adult man with HIV who was CMV-seropositive.

The V and J genes are TRBV15 and TRBJ1-4, with 7 bases lining up with TRBD1. Trimming removed 7 bases from V and 3 bases from J; junction bases left unmatched: 32. The CDR3 is made up of 23 amino acids. The V gene's germline CDR1 is LNHNV and CDR2 YYDKDF (reference sequence). CDR3 in DNA: TGTGCCACCAACACCTCCTTTATTGGGGGGGGCAGACAGGGAGGTGGGGCTAATGAAAAACTGTTTTTT. The encoded protein is CATNTSFIGGGRQGGGANEKLFF.

The chain combines TRBV4-2 with TRBJ1-4; 10 bases line up with TRBD1. CDR3 length: 14 residues. Germline lookup yields CDR1 LGHNA and CDR2 YNFKEQ. Germline trimming cut 2 bases from V and 12 bases from J; bases unmatched to any gene: 6. The CDR3 DNA sequence: TGTGCCAGCAGCCAAAGGGACAGGGGCCGCCAACTGTTTTTT. Amino acid sequence: CASSQRDRGRQLFF.

This chain joins TRBV29-1 and TRBJ1-5; 8 bases are a match to TRBD1. The CDR3 extends over 15 amino acids. The V gene end was trimmed by 0 bases and the J gene end by 6 bases; junction bases not matched to a gene: 7. Germline CDR1 is SQVTM and CDR2 is ANQGSEA. CDR3 sequence (DNA): TGCAGCGTTGAAGATGATTCACAGGGGGGTCAGCCCCAGCATTTT. Its translation: CSVEDDSQGGQPQHF.

This chain connects TRBV5-4 to TRBJ1-2; TRBD1 aligns across 11 bases. After removal of 4 bases from V and 6 bases from J, the junction contained 5 bases not matched to a gene. Looked up from germline, CDR1 is SGHNT and CDR2 is YYREEE (reference sequence). The CDR3 totals 14 residues. CDR3 sequence: CASSPDRGQNGYTF. The CDR3 coding sequence is TGTGCCAGCAGCCCGGACAGGGGGCAGAATGGCTACACCTTC.

This clone was counted only a few times. V gene TRBV19 combines with J gene TRBJ1-2, with a weak D call TRBD1 (5 bases). Germline CDR1 is LNHDA and CDR2 is SQIVND (reference sequence). Trimming shortened V by 7 bases and J by 5 bases, and 14 bases separated the two germline ends. This CDR3 comprises 13 residues. CDR3 loop: CASMNGQSYGYTF. The DNA of the CDR3 is TGTGCCAGTATGAACGGACAATCATATGGCTACACCTTC. Complete variable domain (other parts from reference TRBV19 and TRBJ1-2): DGGITQSPKYLFRKEGQNVTLSCEQNLNHDAMYWYRQDPGQGLRLIYYSQIVNDFQKGDIAEGYSVSREKKESFPLTVTSAQKNPTAFYLCASMNGQSYGYTFGSGTRLTVV.

The rearrangement joins TRBV2 to TRBJ2-3; TRBD2 matches 8 bases. V lost 7 bases, J lost 3 bases, and 9 bases stayed unmatched. This CDR3 region has 15 residues. Germline V gene data show CDR1 as SNHLY and CDR2 as FYNNEI. CDR3 sequence (DNA): TGTGCCAGCATGGGACTAGGGGGTACGACAGATACGCAGTATTTT. Its protein is CASMGLGGTTDTQYF. Complete variable domain (other parts from reference TRBV2 and TRBJ2-3): EPEVTQTPSHQVTQMGQEVILRCVPISNHLYFYWYRQILGQKVEFLVSFYNNEISEKSEIFDDQFSVERPDGSNFTLKIRSTKLEDSAMYFCASMGLGGTTDTQYFGPGTRLTVL.

The V call is TRBV19, the J call TRBJ1-3; the D gene is possibly TRBD1 (6 bases). Germline V lookup: CDR1 LNHDA, CDR2 SQIVND (reference sequence). The CDR3 is 13 amino acids. The V and J ends lost 11 bases and 2 bases respectively, with 13 bases between them. The CDR3 spells CAAGGGPGNTIYF. DNA of the CDR3: TGTGCCGCCGGTGGGGGGCCTGGAAACACCATATATTTT.